Shown below are 20 T cell receptor beta chains from a single sample sequenced in a study of cytomegalovirus exposure and HLA in healthy donors. The PCR employed 60 Vbeta primers together with 13 Jbeta primers. Sequenced by immunoSEQ multiplex PCR; TCRdb stores in-frame clones only, minus some. This sample carries 90,000 to 130,000 clones, 70% of them seen once, and the ten largest clones take roughly 9%. The sample was PBMCs. Receptors were obtained from a man aged 25 to 40 in good health and CMV-seropositive.

The gene calls are TRBV5-6 and TRBJ2-5; 9 bases match TRBD2. V shed 5 bases, J shed 3 bases, and the junction held 2 bases outside the gene matches. CDR1 is SGHDT, CDR2 YYEEEE, per germline. This CDR3 contains 13 residues. In DNA form, the CDR3 reads TGTGCCAGCAGGACTAGCGGTAAAGAGACCCAGTACTTC. Encoded protein: CASRTSGKETQYF.

The V call is TRBV5-1, the J call TRBJ2-5, with 8 bases aligning to TRBD1. Near its end, the DNA agrees better with TRBJ2-7, so the J call may be wrong. The germline gives CDR1 SGHRS, CDR2 YFSETQ. The CDR3 is made up of 13 amino acids. In DNA form, the CDR3 reads TGCGCCAGCAGCTATAGACAGGGGCACGAGCAGTACTTC. Translation: CASSYRQGHEQYF.

J is TRBJ2-3 and V is TRBV28; 11 nucleotides line up with TRBD2. CDR1 MDHEN and CDR2 SYDVKM come from the germline V gene. The CDR3 consists of 17 residues. Trimming cost V 3 bases and J 3 bases; bases outside gene matches: 8. CDR3 sequence: CASSLITSGSVTDTQYF. CDR3 sequence (DNA): TGTGCCAGCAGTTTGATAACTAGCGGGAGTGTGACAGATACGCAGTATTTT.

The gene calls are TRBV5-4 and TRBJ2-7; D is possibly TRBD2 (5 bases). This CDR3 region has 15 residues. The germline gives CDR1 SGHNT, CDR2 YYREEE (reference sequence). V was clipped by 0 bases and J by 0 bases, with 10 bases between them. The CDR3 sequence: CASSLEGDRSYEQYF. Here the CDR3 DNA reads TGTGCCAGCAGCTTGGAGGGAGACCGCTCCTACGAGCAGTACTTC.

This chain connects TRBV5-8 to TRBJ1-4; the D gene is possibly TRBD1 (5 bases). The CDR3 has 14 residues. Germline-derived CDR1 and CDR2 are SGHTS and YDEGEE. The V gene lost 0 bases and the J gene lost 8 bases, with 11 bases spanning the gap. The CDR3, as DNA: TGTGCCAGCAGCTTGGGGGGCGGGGTCGAAAAACTGTTTTTT. Protein sequence: CASSLGGGVEKLFF.

The chain combines TRBV19 with TRBJ2-1; 10 nucleotides line up with TRBD2. J was trimmed by 1 base and V by 6 bases; bases with no gene match: 3. CDR3 size: 15 residues. The germline V gene has CDR1 LNHDA and CDR2 SQIVND (reference sequence). This chain's CDR3 is CASSISGRSYNEQFF. The CDR3 DNA reads TGTGCCAGTAGCATTAGCGGGAGGTCCTACAATGAGCAGTTCTTC. Supplemented by reference TRBV19 and TRBJ2-1, the full variable domain reads DGGITQSPKYLFRKEGQNVTLSCEQNLNHDAMYWYRQDPGQGLRLIYYSQIVNDFQKGDIAEGYSVSREKKESFPLTVTSAQKNPTAFYLCASSISGRSYNEQFFGPGTRLTVL.

This chain links TRBV29-1 with TRBJ2-3; no clear D gene. Germline V lookup: CDR1 SQVTM, CDR2 ANQGSEA. The CDR3 sequence is 10 residues long. Trimming shortened V by 4 bases and J by 7 bases, and 6 bases separated the two germline ends. Here the CDR3 reads CSVGDNTQYF. The CDR3 nucleotides read TGCAGCGTTGGAGACAATACGCAGTATTTT.

The chain has TRBV23-1 and TRBJ2-1; possibly TRBD2 for D (5 bases). TRBV23-1 is classed as an ORF, of uncertain function. CDR3 length: 15 amino acids. V was trimmed by 5 bases and J by 0 bases, leaving 11 bases between them. Written as DNA, the CDR3 is TGCGCCAGCAGTTTTCCGGGGAGCTCCTACAATGAGCAGTTCTTC. Translation: CASSFPGSSYNEQFF.

The chain couples TRBV5-4 to TRBJ2-1; a weak D match, TRBD2 (6 bases). Trimming stripped 4 bases from V and 10 bases from J, with 18 bases between. This CDR3 has 14 residues. Germline V gene lookup returns CDR1 SGHNT and CDR2 YYREEE (reference sequence). The CDR3 bases are TGTGCCAGCAGCCTCGAGCCAGCTAGCGAAGAGCAGTTCTTC. Protein: CASSLEPASEEQFF.

Here the CDR3 DNA reads TGTGCCAGCAGTGAAAGGGGGACGTATGGCTACACCTTC. Protein product: CASSERGTYGYTF. The gene calls are TRBV2 and TRBJ1-2; possible D gene TRBD1, 6 bases. This CDR3 comprises 13 residues. The V gene's germline CDR1 is SNHLY and CDR2 FYNNEI. V dropped 2 bases and J dropped 5 bases, with 9 bases sitting between them.

The chain's CDR3 is CASSPTKRGYEQYF. The CDR3 region has the DNA TGTGCCAGCAGTCCCACAAAGCGGGGCTACGAGCAGTACTTC. This chain uses TRBV6-5 with TRBJ2-7; 7 bases are a match to TRBD2. The CDR3 contains 14 residues. Losses at the gene ends were 5 bases for V and 3 bases for J; bases not matched to a gene: 7. Germline CDR1 reads MNHEY; CDR2 reads SVGAGI.

This clone has just a few counts. This chain connects TRBV5-7 to TRBJ2-3, with 11 bases fitting TRBD2. TRBV5-7 qualifies as an ORF whose function is uncertain. The CDR3 runs 15 residues. V shed 3 bases and J 4 bases; nucleotides not matched to a gene: 4. The chain's CDR3 is CASSYLAGGADTQYF. CDR3 bases: TGTGCCAGCAGCTACCTAGCGGGAGGAGCAGATACGCAGTATTTT.

J is TRBJ1-1 and V is TRBV11-1; no clear D. Trimming cost V 5 bases and J 8 bases, with 15 bases left between them. CDR1 is SGHAT and CDR2 is FQDESV in the germline V gene (reference sequence). The CDR3 is 13 residues long. CDR3 in amino acids: CASSILQVGEAFF. DNA for the CDR3: TGTGCCAGCAGCATCCTCCAGGTTGGGGAAGCTTTCTTT. The entire variable domain, with the rest obtained from reference TRBV11-1 and TRBJ1-1, is as follows: EAEVAQSPRYKITEKSQAVAFWCDPISGHATLYWYRQILGQGPELLVQFQDESVVDDSQLPKDRFSAERLKGVDSTLKIQPAELGDSAMYLCASSILQVGEAFFGQGTRLTVV.

This clone was seen a few times. This chain uses TRBV19 with TRBJ2-7; D is uncertain. Germline V gives CDR1 LNHDA, CDR2 SQIVND (reference sequence). V dropped 5 bases and J dropped 0 bases, with 11 bases sitting between them. The CDR3 contains 14 residues. The CDR3 nucleotides are TGTGCCAGTAGTTCACCACAGAGCTCCTACGAGCAGTACTTC. Translation: CASSSPQSSYEQYF. The whole variable domain, remainder taken from reference TRBV19 and TRBJ2-7, is DGGITQSPKYLFRKEGQNVTLSCEQNLNHDAMYWYRQDPGQGLRLIYYSQIVNDFQKGDIAEGYSVSREKKESFPLTVTSAQKNPTAFYLCASSSPQSSYEQYFGPGTRLTVT.

The V call is TRBV6-1, the J call TRBJ2-7; 10 nucleotides match TRBD1. This CDR3 has 14 residues. V lost 4 bases to trimming and J lost 3 bases; unmatched junction nucleotides: 3. CDR1 and CDR2 (germline): MNHNS, SASEGT. CDR3: CASSVDRGDYEQYF. CDR3 nucleotides: TGTGCCAGCAGTGTGGACAGGGGGGACTACGAGCAGTACTTC.

This chain links TRBV2 with TRBJ1-5; 8 positions agree with TRBD1. CDR3 size: 14 residues. Germline lookup yields CDR1 SNHLY and CDR2 FYNNEI. Losses at the gene ends were 4 bases for V and 5 bases for J; bases not matched to a gene: 4. The CDR3 loop reads CASSVAGGHQPQHF. CDR3 bases: TGTGCCAGCAGTGTGGCAGGGGGCCATCAGCCCCAGCATTTT. The full variable domain, completed using reference TRBV2 and TRBJ1-5, is EPEVTQTPSHQVTQMGQEVILRCVPISNHLYFYWYRQILGQKVEFLVSFYNNEISEKSEIFDDQFSVERPDGSNFTLKIRSTKLEDSAMYFCASSVAGGHQPQHFGDGTRLSIL.

This rearrangement joins TRBV7-2 to TRBJ1-1, with 7 bases identical to TRBD1. The CDR3 runs to 16 residues. Trimming took 0 bases from V and 5 from J; bases not matched to a gene: 9. Germline values: CDR1 SGHTA, CDR2 FQGNSA. This chain's CDR3 is CASSLALVTGRTEAFF. The CDR3 coding sequence is TGTGCCAGCAGCTTAGCTCTTGTGACAGGGAGGACTGAAGCTTTCTTT.

The rearrangement joins TRBV11-3 to TRBJ1-1, with a weak D call TRBD1 (6 bases). With 2 bases removed from V and 5 bases from J, the gap between germline ends came to 18 bases. The CDR3 is 16 amino acids. Germline CDR1 reads SGHNT; CDR2 reads YENEEA. This CDR3 is CASSLQGGGVPTEAFF. In DNA form, the CDR3 reads TGTGCCAGCAGCTTACAGGGAGGGGGGGTCCCTACTGAAGCTTTCTTT.

The rearrangement joins TRBV6-5 to TRBJ2-5, with 7 bases lining up with TRBD1. The V segment lost 6 bases and the J segment 3 bases; nucleotides outside the gene matches: 4. CDR1 MNHEY and CDR2 SVGAGI come from the germline V gene. The CDR3 consists of 13 residues. The CDR3 DNA reads TGTGCCAGCAGACGTACAGGGGAAGAGACCCAGTACTTC. Translation: CASRRTGEETQYF.

This clone was observed a handful of times. The CDR3 loop is CASSPQAGVGDEQYV. The CDR3 DNA reads TGTGCCAGCAGCCCCCAAGCGGGAGTGGGGGACGAGCAGTACGTC. The chain recombines TRBV7-9 with TRBJ2-7; TRBD2 aligns across 8 bases. The CDR3 has 15 residues. Germline CDR1 reads SEHNR; CDR2 reads FQNEAQ (reference sequence). Trimming removed 5 bases from V and 5 bases from J; junction bases left unmatched: 11.